This TCR beta chain was sequenced in a study of naive and memory T cell subsets. Study-wide results and caveats: The RNA method is potentially sensitive to activation and differentiation changes.

Four PCR rounds used nested alpha and beta constant region primers plus the SP2 primer. TCRdb analysed the UMI-ligation and nested PCR reads with MiXCR anew, one entry per CDR3 protein. The sample shows approximately 30,000 distinct CDR3 sequences, around 5.3% of them seen only once. An oligonucleotide containing a UMI was ligated to the 3' end of TCR cDNA. Adult healthy volunteers gave 2.5 ml peripheral blood for whole-blood RNA. Reverse transcription used DNase-treated unsorted total RNA, aiming for roughly 1 to 1,100 ng. Many counts were recorded for this clonotype. Its cognate antigen is unknown. This clonotype originated in an adult in good health. What was sequenced was blood.

In DNA, the CDR3 is TGTGCCACCAGCCCTAGGACAGGTCCAGAGCAGTACTTC. Translation: CATSPRTGPEQYF. This sequence joins TRBV15 and TRBJ2-7; 7 nucleotides align to TRBD1. The CDR3 contains 13 residues. Germline V gene data show CDR1 as LNHNV and CDR2 as YYDKDF (reference sequence). Trimming cost V 5 bases and J 7 bases; bases outside gene matches: 8.